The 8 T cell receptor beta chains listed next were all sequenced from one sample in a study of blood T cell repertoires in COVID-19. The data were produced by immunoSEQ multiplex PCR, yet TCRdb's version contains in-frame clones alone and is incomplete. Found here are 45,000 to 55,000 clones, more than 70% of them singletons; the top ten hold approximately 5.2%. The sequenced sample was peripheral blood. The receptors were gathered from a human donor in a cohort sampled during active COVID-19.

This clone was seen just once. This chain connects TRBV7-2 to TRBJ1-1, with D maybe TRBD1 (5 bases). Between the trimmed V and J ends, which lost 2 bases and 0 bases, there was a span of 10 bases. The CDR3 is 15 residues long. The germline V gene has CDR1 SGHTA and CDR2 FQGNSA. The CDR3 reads CASSLRAGMNTEAFF. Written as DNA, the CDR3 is TGTGCCAGCAGCTTACGAGCAGGGATGAACACTGAAGCTTTCTTT.

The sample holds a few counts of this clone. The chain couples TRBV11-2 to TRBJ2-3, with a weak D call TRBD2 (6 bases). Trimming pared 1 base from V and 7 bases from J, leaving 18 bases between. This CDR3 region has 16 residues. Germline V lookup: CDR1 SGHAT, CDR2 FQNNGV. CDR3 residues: CASSLVLGGIPYTQYF. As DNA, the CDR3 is TGTGCCAGCAGCTTAGTTCTTGGAGGGATCCCTTATACGCAGTATTTT.

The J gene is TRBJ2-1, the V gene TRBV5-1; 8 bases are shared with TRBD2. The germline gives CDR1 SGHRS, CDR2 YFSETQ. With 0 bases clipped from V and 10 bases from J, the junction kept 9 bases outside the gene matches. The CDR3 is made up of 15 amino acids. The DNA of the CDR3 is TGCGCCAGCAGCTTGGAACCGGGGGGGTCTTGGGAGCAGTTCTTC. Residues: CASSLEPGGSWEQFF.

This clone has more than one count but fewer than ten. DNA for the CDR3: TGTGCCAGTAGTATAGGTACCGGGACAGCCACCGGGGAGCTGTTTTTT. Translated: CASSIGTGTATGELFF. The V gene is TRBV19, the J gene TRBJ2-2, with 7 bases fitting TRBD1. Germline CDR1 reads LNHDA; CDR2 reads SQIVND (reference sequence). V lost 1 base and J lost 4; bases outside the gene matches: 6. CDR3 length equals 16 residues.

CDR3 loop: CASSEEASSPLHF. The CDR3 DNA reads as TGTGCCAGCAGTGAAGAAGCCTCTTCACCCCTCCACTTT. The rearrangement joins TRBV6-1 to TRBJ1-6; D gene unclear. Germline lookup yields CDR1 MNHNS and CDR2 SASEGT. The germline V and J ends were trimmed by 1 base and 9 bases, with 7 bases remaining between them. The CDR3 spans 13 residues.

CDR3 amino acids: CASGRTGTNTEAFF. The DNA for the CDR3 is TGCGCCAGCGGCCGGACAGGGACGAACACTGAAGCTTTCTTT. J is TRBJ1-1 and V is TRBV5-1; 8 bases agree with TRBD1. In germline, CDR1 is SGHRS, CDR2 YFSETQ. The junction had 6 bases not matched to a gene; V was cut back by 7 bases and J by 1 base. The CDR3 is 14 amino acids.

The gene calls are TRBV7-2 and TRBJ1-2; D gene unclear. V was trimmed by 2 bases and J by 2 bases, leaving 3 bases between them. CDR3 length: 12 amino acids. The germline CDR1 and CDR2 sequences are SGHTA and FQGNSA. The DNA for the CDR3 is TGTGCCAGCAGCTTATCGAACTATGGCTACACCTTC. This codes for CASSLSNYGYTF.

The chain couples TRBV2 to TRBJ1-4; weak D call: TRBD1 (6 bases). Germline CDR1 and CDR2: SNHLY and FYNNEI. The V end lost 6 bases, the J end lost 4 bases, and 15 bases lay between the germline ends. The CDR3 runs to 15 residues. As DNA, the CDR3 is TGTGCCAGCAGGTACAGGGACACATATAATGAAAAACTGTTTTTT. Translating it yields CASRYRDTYNEKLFF.